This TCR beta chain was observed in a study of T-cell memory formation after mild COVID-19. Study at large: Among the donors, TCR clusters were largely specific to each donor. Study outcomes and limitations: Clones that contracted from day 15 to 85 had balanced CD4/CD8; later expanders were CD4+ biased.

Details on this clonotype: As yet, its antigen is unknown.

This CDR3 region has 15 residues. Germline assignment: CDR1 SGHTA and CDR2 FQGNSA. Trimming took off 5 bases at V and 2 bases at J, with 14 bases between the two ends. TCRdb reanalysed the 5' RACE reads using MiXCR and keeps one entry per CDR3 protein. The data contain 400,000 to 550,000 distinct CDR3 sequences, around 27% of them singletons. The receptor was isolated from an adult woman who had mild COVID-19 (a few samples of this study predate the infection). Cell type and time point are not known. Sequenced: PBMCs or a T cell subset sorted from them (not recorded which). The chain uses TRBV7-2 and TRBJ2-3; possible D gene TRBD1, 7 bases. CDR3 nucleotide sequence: TGTGCCAGCAGCCCAGGGGGGACACCCACAGATACGCAGTATTTT. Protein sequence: CASSPGGTPTDTQYF.